The 3 T cell receptor beta chains reported below all come from one sample, sequenced in a study of molecular identifiers for immune sequencing clone quantification. In TCRdb, the PCR reads were re-called with MiXCR into one record per CDR3 protein. Of fewer than 100,000 distinct CDR3 sequences in the sample, around 23% were seen once. The sequenced sample was naive CD8+ T cells from blood, with Jurkat cell RNA spiked in. Documented subset: FACS-sorted CD8+CD4-CCR7+CD45RA+ naive T cells. Receptors originate from a human donor in good health. Some libraries in this study had Jurkat cell RNA spiked in.

This clonotype was seen a handful of times. J is TRBJ2-1 and V is TRBV12-3 or TRBV12-4; no definite D call. The CDR3 runs to 13 residues. V was trimmed by 3 bases and J by 6 bases, leaving 9 bases between them. The CDR3 loop is CASSLVFGNEQFF. In DNA form, the CDR3 reads TGTGCCAGCAGTTTGGTGTTCGGCAATGAGCAGTTCTTC.

This clonotype has more than one count but fewer than ten. This chain uses TRBV19 with TRBJ2-2, with D tentatively TRBD2 (6 bases). There are 15 residues in the CDR3. Germline V gene sequence: CDR1 LNHDA, CDR2 SQIVND (reference sequence). The V and J ends lost 5 bases and 4 bases respectively, with 14 bases between them. The CDR3 here is CASSYSGVGTGELFF. The CDR3 DNA reads as TGTGCCAGTAGTTATTCGGGGGTCGGCACCGGGGAGCTGTTTTTT.

There are a few counts of this clonotype. The V call is TRBV25-1, the J call TRBJ2-3; the D gene is possibly TRBD2 (5 bases). Trimming pared 4 bases from V and 2 bases from J, leaving 7 bases between. The germline V gene has CDR1 MGHDK and CDR2 SYGVNS. The CDR3 has 13 amino acids. The CDR3 DNA is TGTGCCAGCAGTGGGACTTACACAGATACGCAGTATTTT. Its translation is CASSGTYTDTQYF.